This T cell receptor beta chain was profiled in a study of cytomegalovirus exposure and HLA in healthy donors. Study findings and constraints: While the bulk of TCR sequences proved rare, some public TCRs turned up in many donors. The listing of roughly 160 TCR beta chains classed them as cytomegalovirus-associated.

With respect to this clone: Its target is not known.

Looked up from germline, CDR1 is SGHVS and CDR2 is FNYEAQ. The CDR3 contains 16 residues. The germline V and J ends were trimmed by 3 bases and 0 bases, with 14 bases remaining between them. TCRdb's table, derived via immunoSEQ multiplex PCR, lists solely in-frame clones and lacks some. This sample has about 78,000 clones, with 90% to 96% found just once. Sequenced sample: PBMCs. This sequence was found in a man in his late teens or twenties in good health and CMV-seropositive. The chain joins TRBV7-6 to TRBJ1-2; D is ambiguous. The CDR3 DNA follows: TGTGCCAGCAGCTTGTCCCCTAGATGGACTAACTATGGCTACACCTTC. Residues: CASSLSPRWTNYGYTF. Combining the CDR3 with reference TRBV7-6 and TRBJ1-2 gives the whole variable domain GAGVSQSPRYKVTKRGQDVALRCDPISGHVSLYWYRQALGQGPEFLTYFNYEAQQDKSGLPNDRFSAERPEGSISTLTIQRTEQRDSAMYRCASSLSPRWTNYGYTFGSGTRLTVV.